These 23 T cell receptor beta chains came from one sample sequenced in a study of blood T cell repertoires in COVID-19. Method: immunoSEQ multiplex PCR; TCRdb's copy keeps in-frame clones and lacks some. The profile shows some 200,000 clones, roughly 94% of them singletons. The sequencing input was peripheral blood. The receptors come from a man aged 25-45 years with COVID-19, enrolled during active disease.

This chain connects TRBV29-1 to TRBJ1-1; D ambiguous. Trimming shortened V by 0 bases and J by 5 bases, and 10 bases separated the two germline ends. There are 13 residues in the CDR3. Germline lookup yields CDR1 SQVTM and CDR2 ANQGSEA. The CDR3 coding sequence is TGCAGCGTTGAAGATCCGGGGAAGACTGAAGCTTTCTTT. It specifies CSVEDPGKTEAFF.

The rearrangement uses TRBV3-1 (or the pseudogene TRBV3-2) and TRBJ2-3, with D perhaps matching TRBD2 (6 bases). V dropped 0 bases and J dropped 0 bases, with 16 bases sitting between them. CDR1 is LGHDT, CDR2 YNNKEL, per germline (reference sequence). This CDR3 comprises 18 residues. The DNA for the CDR3 is TGTGCCAGCAGCCAAGATCGTCGTAGCGGTCTTAGCACAGATACGCAGTATTTT. Protein: CASSQDRRSGLSTDTQYF.

The chain joins TRBV19 to TRBJ2-7; TRBD1 aligns across 7 bases. The junction had 4 bases not matched to a gene; V was cut back by 0 bases and J by 2 bases. Looked up from germline, CDR1 is LNHDA and CDR2 is SQIVND (reference sequence). This CDR3 comprises 15 residues. The CDR3 DNA is TGTGCCAGTAGTATAGATCTGGGACAGACCTACGAGCAGTACTTC. Translation: CASSIDLGQTYEQYF.

This chain uses TRBV2 with TRBJ1-3; a possible D gene is TRBD1 (5 bases). V gave up 2 bases and J gave up 5 bases, with 7 bases separating them. Germline assignment: CDR1 SNHLY and CDR2 FYNNEI. This CDR3 spans 13 amino acids. CDR3 DNA: TGTGCCAGCAGTGAAACAGGAAGAAACACCATATATTTT. Its protein product is CASSETGRNTIYF.

This chain joins TRBV3-1 (or the pseudogene TRBV3-2) and TRBJ1-1, with D possibly being TRBD1 (5 bases). Germline V gene lookup returns CDR1 LGHDT and CDR2 YNNKEL (reference sequence). The V end lost 0 bases, the J end lost 10 bases, and 9 bases lay between the germline ends. The CDR3 contains 12 residues. The CDR3 DNA is TGTGCCAGCAGCCAAGATCGGGGGGGAGCTTTCTTT. Translation gives CASSQDRGGAFF.

J is TRBJ1-4 and V is TRBV15, with D tentatively TRBD1 (6 bases). The germline CDR1 and CDR2 sequences are LNHNV and YYDKDF (reference sequence). The CDR3 is 16 residues long. V dropped 5 bases and J dropped 0 bases, with 13 bases sitting between them. The CDR3 nucleotides read TGTGCCACCAGCGGAAGGACAGTTGCAACTAATGAAAAACTGTTTTTT. Translating it yields CATSGRTVATNEKLFF.

This chain uses TRBV30 with TRBJ1-4; D remains unclear. Germline-derived CDR1 and CDR2 are GTSNPN and SVGIG (reference sequence). This CDR3 has 12 residues. The V end lost 2 bases, the J end lost 5 bases, and 6 bases lay between the germline ends. Written as DNA, the CDR3 is TGTGCCTGGAGTACACAGAATGAAAAACTGTTTTTT. Translation gives CAWSTQNEKLFF.

V usage is TRBV3-1 (or the pseudogene TRBV3-2) and J usage is TRBJ2-5, with TRBD2 identical over 9 bases. The length of the CDR3 is 17 residues. Germline assignment: CDR1 LGHDT and CDR2 YNNKEL (reference sequence). Losses at the gene ends were 3 bases for V and 7 bases for J; bases not matched to a gene: 15. CDR3 sequence: CASSHLTLAGPPGTQYF. The CDR3 DNA sequence: TGTGCCAGCAGCCATCTTACTCTAGCGGGGCCTCCTGGGACCCAGTACTTC.

The CDR3 coding sequence is TGTGCCAGCAGCCAAGATGCGGCCAGCCAACGACATGGCTACACCTTC. Its translation is CASSQDAASQRHGYTF. The rearrangement links TRBV4-2 to TRBJ1-2; D is unresolved. The CDR3 runs to 16 residues. The V gene lost 0 bases and the J gene lost 6 bases, with 17 bases spanning the gap. Germline V lookup: CDR1 LGHNA, CDR2 YNFKEQ.

The gene calls are TRBV5-4 and TRBJ2-7, with 9 bases that match TRBD2. CDR1 is SGHNT, CDR2 YYREEE, per germline (reference sequence). V lost 4 bases and J lost 2; bases outside the gene matches: 10. This CDR3 contains 16 residues. CDR3 bases: TGTGCCAGCAGCCCTCGTGAGCGGGGGGTTACCTACGAGCAGTACTTC. Translating it yields CASSPRERGVTYEQYF.

The gene calls are TRBV9 and TRBJ1-3, with 7 bases matching TRBD1. With 6 bases clipped from V and 4 bases from J, the junction kept 7 bases outside the gene matches. The CDR3 is 14 residues long. CDR1 is SGDLS and CDR2 is YYNGEE in the germline V gene. The CDR3 region has the DNA TGTGCCAGCACCCAGGGGGTGAGGGGAAACACCATATATTTT. Protein product: CASTQGVRGNTIYF.

This clone has a single count. The chain joins TRBV3-1 (or the pseudogene TRBV3-2) to TRBJ1-2; a possible D gene is TRBD1 (5 bases). V lost 4 bases to trimming and J lost 2 bases, with 11 bases between them. Germline assignment: CDR1 LGHDT and CDR2 YNNKEL (reference sequence). The CDR3 sequence is 14 residues long. The CDR3 region has the DNA TGTGCCAGCAGCCCGGACGGGGGGAACTATGGCTACACCTTC. Translated: CASSPDGGNYGYTF.

CDR3 sequence: CASAHKWNSPLHF. As DNA, the CDR3 is TGTGCCAGTGCACACAAGTGGAATTCACCCCTCCACTTT. The V call is TRBV19, the J call TRBJ1-6; D not certain. The V gene lost 8 bases and the J gene lost 7 bases, with 12 bases spanning the gap. The length of the CDR3 is 13 residues. The V gene's germline CDR1 is LNHDA and CDR2 SQIVND (reference sequence).

V and J are TRBV6-5 and TRBJ1-5; 9 bases match TRBD1. V dropped 7 bases and J dropped 7; count of bases not matched to a gene: 11. The germline V gene encodes CDR1 MNHEY and CDR2 SVGAGI. There are 15 residues in the CDR3. The CDR3, as DNA: TGTGCCAGCACCCCGGGACAGGGTGTGAGGCAGCCCCAGCATTTT. This translates into CASTPGQGVRQPQHF.

V and J are TRBV6-1 and TRBJ1-6; 8 bases are a match to TRBD1. The length of the CDR3 is 15 residues. After removal of 3 bases from V and 7 bases from J, the junction contained 5 bases not matched to a gene. CDR1 and CDR2 from the germline V gene are MNHNS and SASEGT. The CDR3 region has the DNA TGTGCCAGCAGTGATTGGACAGGGCAAAATTCACCCCTCCACTTT. It specifies CASSDWTGQNSPLHF.

This clone was picked up one time. The chain carries TRBV21-1 and TRBJ1-6. TRBV21-1 is marked as a pseudogene. The length of the CDR3 is 16 residues. CDR3 nucleotides: TGTGCCAGCACCTGGCGGGGTGGCTCCTATAATTCACCCCTCCACTTT. It encodes CASTWRGGSYNSPLHF.

This clone has only one observation. V and J are TRBV10-3 and TRBJ2-2; D unresolved. The length of the CDR3 is 11 residues. Germline V gene lookup returns CDR1 ENHRY and CDR2 SYGVKD. The V end lost 11 bases, the J end lost 1 base, and 5 bases lay between the germline ends. In DNA form, the CDR3 reads TGTGCCTGTCAGAACACCGGGGAGCTGTTTTTT. Its protein is CACQNTGELFF.

J is TRBJ1-4 and V is TRBV12-3 or TRBV12-4; no firm D call. This CDR3 contains 12 residues. V lost 6 bases, J lost 7 bases, and 9 bases lay in between. The CDR3 sequence is CASSRPGEKLFF. The CDR3 nucleotides are TGTGCCAGCAGCCGACCGGGTGAAAAACTGTTTTTT.

The chain combines TRBV3-1 (or the pseudogene TRBV3-2) with TRBJ2-3, with 7 bases lining up with TRBD2. V lost 0 bases, J lost 5 bases, and 11 bases stayed unmatched. In germline, CDR1 is LGHDT, CDR2 YNNKEL (reference sequence). The CDR3 runs to 17 residues. For the CDR3, the DNA is TGTGCCAGCAGCCAAGATACCACGGCGGGGGTTATAGATACGCAGTATTTT. Amino acid sequence: CASSQDTTAGVIDTQYF.

This clone was seen a handful of times. The J gene is TRBJ2-7, the V gene TRBV5-1; D may be TRBD1 (6 bases). CDR3 length: 19 amino acids. V lost 4 bases and J 6 bases, leaving 32 bases between the germline ends. Per the germline V gene, CDR1 is SGHRS and CDR2 is YFSETQ. CDR3 sequence reads: CASSASGTTNFGPLFEQYF. The DNA for the CDR3 is TGCGCCAGCAGCGCCTCCGGGACAACTAATTTTGGACCCCTCTTCGAGCAGTACTTC.

This clone is a singleton in its sample. The chain carries TRBV5-1 and TRBJ1-5; 8 positions agree with TRBD1. Germline V gene lookup returns CDR1 SGHRS and CDR2 YFSETQ. The CDR3 runs to 14 residues. The junction had 4 bases not matched to a gene; V was cut back by 2 bases and J by 6 bases. The CDR3 loop reads CASSFGTGGQPQHF. CDR3 DNA sequence: TGCGCCAGCAGCTTTGGAACAGGGGGTCAGCCCCAGCATTTT.

The CDR3, as DNA: TGCAGCGAGAGGACAGGGGGCCACAATGAGCAGTTCTTC. It encodes CSERTGGHNEQFF. This chain connects TRBV29-1 to TRBJ2-1, with 11 bases identical to TRBD1. The V gene's germline CDR1 is SQVTM and CDR2 ANQGSEA. V was clipped by 7 bases and J by 5 bases; unmatched bases: 4. The CDR3 runs to 13 residues.

The chain couples TRBV5-4 to TRBJ2-3, with TRBD2 matching over 10 bases. V gave up 1 base and J gave up 0 bases; unmatched junction bases: 11. The CDR3 has 19 residues. The germline V gene has CDR1 SGHNT and CDR2 YYREEE (reference sequence). CDR3 loop: CASSLRSSGGQRSTDTQYF. Here the CDR3 DNA reads TGTGCCAGCAGCTTGCGCTCTAGCGGGGGCCAACGCAGCACAGATACGCAGTATTTT. Full variable domain (remainder filled in from reference TRBV5-4 and TRBJ2-3): ETGVTQSPTHLIKTRGQQVTLRCSSQSGHNTVSWYQQALGQGPQFIFQYYREEENGRGNFPPRFSGLQFPNYSSELNVNALELDDSALYLCASSLRSSGGQRSTDTQYFGPGTRLTVL.